Reported below is one T cell receptor beta chain. Its antigen is not identified. V trimming: 0 bases; J trimming: 10 bases; junction bases outside the gene matches: 5. The CDR3 is 16 residues long. CDR1 and CDR2 (germline): KGHSH, LQKENI. The source of the sample is a study of a mutant IDH1 vaccine in newly diagnosed glioma. Study background: There were eight vaccinations for patients, given in weeks 1, 3, 5, 7, 11, 15, 19 and 23. Therapy received beforehand was radiotherapy, temozolomide, or both, with most patients given both. Among treated patients, about 62% were male and roughly 38% female, and mean age was 40.4 years.

Produced via immunoSEQ multiplex PCR; TCRdb's table is partial and in-frame only. The sample includes tens of thousands of clones, 79% of them seen just once. Time point indicated: week 11, during vaccination. Each dose delivered 300 ug of mutant IDH1 20-mer peptide subcutaneously with imiquimod. New WHO grade 3 or 4 IDH1-mutant, ATRX-lost astrocytomas were present in all donors. The clonotype was recovered from a middle-aged man with glioma. The chain recombines TRBV18 with TRBJ2-6; 11 positions match TRBD1. The sample here was PBMCs, taken from a glioma patient whose treatment included an IDH1 peptide vaccine. This CDR3 is CASSPPGDRGTNVLTF. In DNA, the CDR3 is TGTGCCAGCTCACCACCGGGGGACAGGGGGACAAACGTCCTGACTTTC.